This T cell receptor (beta chain) was sequenced in a study of shared clonotypes between healthy human individuals (dated by TCRdb to about 2020). Regarding the study in general: The cohort comprised a couple of women and three men aged 18 to 49 years. Per donor, three plates each were used for CD4 naive and CD4 memory, two for CD8 naive, and one for CD8 memory. To estimate repertoire size and how much clonotype sharing occurs between individuals, the study deeply sequenced the blood TCR repertoires of five healthy adults. Different laboratories and diverse techniques were used to prepare libraries and sequence TCR repertoires, to increase sequencing depth and limit assay-specific biases. Per donor, leukapheresis produced somewhere between about 0.94 and 9.5 billion PBMCs. What the authors observed across the whole study: Only blood was sampled, and tissue TCR repertoires likely differ from those in blood. Based on pairwise subsampling, the degree of clonotype sharing among donors was expected to be affected by sequencing depth. Estimated clonotype richness was generally larger for naive than for memory subsets. Higher generation probabilities were observed for clonotypes shared by all four sorted-subset donors than for non-shared clonotypes. Across several donors, around 5% of naive CD4, roughly 3.8% of naive CD8, about 2% of memory CD4, and roughly 0.4% of memory CD8 clonotypes were shared. Even with the large sequencing depth, rarefaction of the sorted-subset datasets indicated that sequencing was incomplete. Because the study included a small number of donors, the genetic and exposure-history diversity represented was limited.

Using the deep immunoSEQ assay, TCR CDR3 regions were amplified from genomic DNA by multiplex PCR. Extracted genomic DNA from each cell subset was spread evenly across all wells of several immunoSEQ 96-well plates, with each plate serving as a replicate. For sorted subsets, about 210 ng of genomic DNA, equivalent to roughly 30,000 T cell genomes, went into each replicate PCR. Purified libraries were quantified with a Qubit 3.0 fluorometer, sized on a Bioanalyzer 2100, and re-quantified with the KAPA Library Quantification kit. Each immunoSEQ 96-well plate was sequenced on its own single-read 150-cycle Illumina NextSeq 550 flow cell. The study's processing was this. Because the immunoSEQ output included only junctional sequences and no quality scores, the filtering could not be the same as the filtering used for full-length reads. Sequences were annotated with PyIR, a Python wrapper for IgBLAST v1.9, using IMGT germline references to assign V/J genes and CDR3. Reads were removed for weak V/J assignments (E-value above 1e-6), missing CDR3, stop codons, out-of-frame junctions, or ambiguous translated residues. V3J clonotypes were defined by identical inferred V gene, J gene, and CDR3 amino acid sequence. The percentage overlap between two repertoires was calculated by dividing the number of shared unique clonotypes by the size of the smaller repertoire. RTK rarefaction, the Chao1 estimator, and Recon v2.1 estimates of unobserved clonotypes were used to assess repertoire richness. Generation probabilities for all TCRbeta clonotypes obtained by the gDNA method from a handful of donors were computed using OLGA. The table comes from immuneACCESS by way of TCRdb, which keeps in-frame sequences with V and J called. Part of the clones is missing from these tables; in studies checked, under half for an unresolved V gene and the rest for unknown reasons. V, J and clone size were drawn from that table, and D and trimming were deduced from the DNA. The sample contains about 1,900,000 clones, approximately 95% of them found a single time. The ten largest clones capture 0.95% to 1.5% of the sample.

This clone was seen only once. Its antigen is unknown. No base qualities exist here, and no much larger clone lies one base off it. CD8 naive samples were CD45RO-negative cells positively selected for CCR7, giving a CD45RA+CCR7+ population that excluded TemRA cells. Donors were healthy HIV-negative adults with no recently reported acute infections or vaccinations. Every donor was a Caucasian adult residing in Nashville, Tennessee, USA. Blood was collected by leukapheresis, and PBMCs were isolated by Ficoll-Histopaque density gradient centrifugation and then cryopreserved in liquid nitrogen vapor phase. Purity and quantity of every magnetically sorted T cell population were checked by analytical flow cytometry. Genomic DNA was isolated from each sorted fraction and quantified by UV absorbance on a Nanodrop 2000c. V lost 7 bases and J lost 3 bases, and the count of bases not matched to a germline gene is 8. According to the germline V gene (reference sequence), CDR1 reads MNHEY and CDR2 reads SMNVEV. The CDR3 covers 16 residues, taking in both the cysteine and the phenylalanine. Of the read, only the CDR3 DNA is kept; its 48 bases are in frame from base 1.

The chain is made from TRBV27 and TRBJ2-1; 11 of the junction bases match TRBD2. The sequenced sample was naive CD8+ T cells sorted from blood. The cell subset or site label corresponds to: CD45RA+CCR7+. This clonotype originated in a young man in good health. Read as DNA, the sequence is TGTGCCAGCACCAGTAGCGGGAGGGCCGACTACAATGAGCAGTTCTTC. Its protein reads: CASTSSGRADYNEQFF.